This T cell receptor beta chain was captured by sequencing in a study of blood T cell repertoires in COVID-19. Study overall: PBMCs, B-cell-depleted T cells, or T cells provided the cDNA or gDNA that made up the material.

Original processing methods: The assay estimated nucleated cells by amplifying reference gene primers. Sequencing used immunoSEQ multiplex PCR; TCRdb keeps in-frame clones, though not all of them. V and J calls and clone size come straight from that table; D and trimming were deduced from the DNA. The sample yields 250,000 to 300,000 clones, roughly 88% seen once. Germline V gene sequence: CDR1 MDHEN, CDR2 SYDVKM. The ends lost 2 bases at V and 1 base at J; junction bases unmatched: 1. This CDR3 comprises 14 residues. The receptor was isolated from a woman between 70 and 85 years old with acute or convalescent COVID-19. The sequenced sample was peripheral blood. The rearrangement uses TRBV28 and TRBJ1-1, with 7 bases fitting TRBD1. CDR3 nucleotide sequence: TGTGCCAGCAGTTTACGACAGGGGAACACTGAAGCTTTCTTT. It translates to CASSLRQGNTEAFF.